This is a list of T cell receptor beta chains from one sample in a study of CD8 T cells in Susac syndrome. TCRdb re-called the immunoSEQ multiplex PCR reads with MiXCR, one entry per CDR3 protein. The table lists around 170,000 distinct CDR3 sequences, around 90% of them singletons. Sample: CD4+ T cells from PBMCs. These receptors came from a human donor in good health. CDR3s include the opening cysteine and the closing phenylalanine or tryptophan. Each record gives: D gene, J gene, V gene, clone size, CDR3 DNA, CDR3 protein. The D gene is left open where the match is weak. Not every row has a clone size; where given, it reads once, few, many or a size class.

D: NA; J: TRBJ2-3; V: TRBV5-1; size: NA; DNA: TGCGCCAGCAGCTTGGTGGGGGCCGAAGATACGCAGTATTTT; CDR3: CASSLVGAEDTQYF
D: NA; J: TRBJ2-1; V: TRBV24-1; size: NA; DNA: TGTGCCACCAGTGATTTACAGGCGGGGCGGGTATACAATGAGCAGTTCTTC; CDR3: CATSDLQAGRVYNEQFF
D: NA; J: TRBJ1-2; V: TRBV7-2; size: NA; DNA: TGTGCCAGCAGCTTACGGCAGGGGAATGGCTACACCTTC; CDR3: CASSLRQGNGYTF
D: NA; J: TRBJ2-2; V: TRBV9; size: NA; DNA: TGTGCCATCCAAACCCCGTGGACAGAGAACACCGGGGAGCTGTTTTTT; CDR3: CAIQTPWTENTGELFF
D: NA; J: TRBJ2-3; V: TRBV2; size: once; DNA: TGTGCCAGCAGTCCGACAGCGTCGATCGATACGCAGTATTTT; CDR3: CASSPTASIDTQYF
D: NA; J: TRBJ2-7; V: TRBV30; size: NA; DNA: TGTGCCTGGAGTGAAAAGGGCTCCTACGAGCAGTACTTC; CDR3: CAWSEKGSYEQYF
D: NA; J: TRBJ1-5; V: TRBV12-3/TRBV12-4; size: NA; DNA: TGTGCCAGCAGTTTCACAGGGAACAATCAGCCCCAGCATTTT; CDR3: CASSFTGNNQPQHF
D: TRBD1; J: TRBJ2-1; V: TRBV20-1; size: NA; DNA: TGCAGTGCTATTAAGGGACAGGGATACAATGAGCAGTTCTTC; CDR3: CSAIKGQGYNEQFF
D: TRBD1; J: TRBJ2-5; V: TRBV7-2; size: NA; DNA: TGTGCCAGCAGCCCACAGGGGGCGCAGGTAGAGACCCAGTACTTC; CDR3: CASSPQGAQVETQYF
D: NA; J: TRBJ2-5; V: TRBV3-1; size: NA; DNA: TGTGCCAGCAGCCAAGGACGGCGGAAGGTGGAGACCCAGTACTTC; CDR3: CASSQGRRKVETQYF
D: NA; J: TRBJ1-1; V: TRBV2; size: NA; DNA: TGTGCCAGCCGGGGACACTCGAACACTGAAGCTTTCTTT; CDR3: CASRGHSNTEAFF
D: NA; J: TRBJ2-3; V: TRBV30; size: NA; DNA: TGTGCCTGGAATCAACAGGCATATACGCAGTATTTT; CDR3: CAWNQQAYTQYF
D: NA; J: TRBJ2-7; V: TRBV30; size: NA; DNA: TGTGCCTGGAGTGTACAAGGGTCCTCCTACGAGCAGTACTTC; CDR3: CAWSVQGSSYEQYF